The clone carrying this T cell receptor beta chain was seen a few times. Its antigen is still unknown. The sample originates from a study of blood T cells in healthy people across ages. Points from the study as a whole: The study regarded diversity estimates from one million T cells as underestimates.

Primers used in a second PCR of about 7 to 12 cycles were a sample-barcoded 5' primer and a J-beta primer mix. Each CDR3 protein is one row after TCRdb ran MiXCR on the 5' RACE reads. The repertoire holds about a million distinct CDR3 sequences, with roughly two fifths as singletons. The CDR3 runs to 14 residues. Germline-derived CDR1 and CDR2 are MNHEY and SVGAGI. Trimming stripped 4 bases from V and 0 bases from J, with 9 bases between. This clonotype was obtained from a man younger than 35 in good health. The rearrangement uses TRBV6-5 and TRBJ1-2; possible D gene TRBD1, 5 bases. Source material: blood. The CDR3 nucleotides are TGTGCCAGCAGTTCGACAGCTGCTAACTATGGCTACACCTTC. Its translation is CASSSTAANYGYTF.